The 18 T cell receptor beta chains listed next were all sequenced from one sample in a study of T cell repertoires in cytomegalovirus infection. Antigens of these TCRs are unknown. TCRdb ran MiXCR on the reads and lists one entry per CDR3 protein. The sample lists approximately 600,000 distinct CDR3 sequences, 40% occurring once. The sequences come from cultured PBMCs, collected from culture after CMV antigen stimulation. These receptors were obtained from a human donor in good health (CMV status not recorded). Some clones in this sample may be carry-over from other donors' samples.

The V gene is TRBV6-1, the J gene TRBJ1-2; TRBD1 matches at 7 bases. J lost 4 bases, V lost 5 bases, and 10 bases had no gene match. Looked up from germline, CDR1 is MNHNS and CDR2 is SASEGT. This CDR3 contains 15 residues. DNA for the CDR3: TGTGCCAGCAGTTATCTGACAGGGCGTGCCTATGGCTACACCTTC. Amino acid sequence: CASSYLTGRAYGYTF.

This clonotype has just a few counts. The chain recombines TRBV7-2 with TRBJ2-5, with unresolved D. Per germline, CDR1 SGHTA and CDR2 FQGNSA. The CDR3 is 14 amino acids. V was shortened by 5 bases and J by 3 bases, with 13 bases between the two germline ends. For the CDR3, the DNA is TGTGCCAGCAGCCAAGATGCTTTCAAAGAGACCCAGTACTTC. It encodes CASSQDAFKETQYF.

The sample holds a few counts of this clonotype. DNA for the CDR3: TGTGCCAGCAGCTTAGATGACAGGGGATCCCTCCACTTT. As protein: CASSLDDRGSLHF. The chain uses TRBV7-9 and TRBJ1-6, with TRBD1 identical over 8 bases. The CDR3 spans 13 residues. V was clipped by 1 base and J by 14 bases; unmatched bases: 4. CDR1 and CDR2 from the germline V gene are SEHNR and FQNEAQ (reference sequence). Full variable domain (outside the CDR3, taken from reference TRBV7-9 and TRBJ1-6): DTGVSQNPRHKITKRGQNVTFRCDPISEHNRLYWYRQTLGQGPEFLTYFQNEAQLEKSRLLSDRFSAERPKGSFSTLEIQRTEQGDSAMYLCASSLDDRGSLHFGNGTRLTVT.

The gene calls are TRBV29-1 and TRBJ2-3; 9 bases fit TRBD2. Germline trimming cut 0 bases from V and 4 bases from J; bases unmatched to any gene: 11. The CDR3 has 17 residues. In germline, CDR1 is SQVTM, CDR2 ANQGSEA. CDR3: CSVEDGGGAGGADTQYF. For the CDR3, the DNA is TGCAGCGTTGAAGATGGGGGGGGAGCGGGAGGAGCAGATACGCAGTATTTT.

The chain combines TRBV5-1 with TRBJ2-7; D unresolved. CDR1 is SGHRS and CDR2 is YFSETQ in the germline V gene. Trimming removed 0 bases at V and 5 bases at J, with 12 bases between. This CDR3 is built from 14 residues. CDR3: CASSLVGSTNEQYF. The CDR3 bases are TGCGCCAGCAGCTTGGTGGGGTCCACCAACGAGCAGTACTTC.

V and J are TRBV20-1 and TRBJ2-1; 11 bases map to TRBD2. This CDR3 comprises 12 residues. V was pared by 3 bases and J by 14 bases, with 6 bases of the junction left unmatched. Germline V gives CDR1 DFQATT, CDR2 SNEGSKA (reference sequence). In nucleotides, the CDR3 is TGCAGTGCTAGTATTAGCGGGAGGGGGGAGTTCTTC. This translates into CSASISGRGEFF.

CDR3 sequence: CASRATGDSGANVLTF. In nucleotides, the CDR3 is TGTGCCAGCAGAGCTACAGGGGACTCTGGGGCCAACGTCCTGACTTTC. The V gene is TRBV12-3 or TRBV12-4, the J gene TRBJ2-6; TRBD1 agrees at 7 bases. This CDR3 contains 16 residues. V lost 6 bases to trimming and J lost 0 bases; unmatched junction nucleotides: 5.

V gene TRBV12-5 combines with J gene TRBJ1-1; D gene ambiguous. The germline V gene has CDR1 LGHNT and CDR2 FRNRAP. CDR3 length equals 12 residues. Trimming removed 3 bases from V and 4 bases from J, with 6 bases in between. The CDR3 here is CASGFGVTEAFF. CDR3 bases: TGTGCTAGTGGTTTCGGCGTCACTGAAGCTTTCTTT.

In DNA, the CDR3 is TGCAGTGCTAGACGTGACTATGGCTACACCTTC. Protein sequence: CSARRDYGYTF. This chain links TRBV20-1 with TRBJ1-2; D gene uncertain. The V end was cut by 2 bases, the J end by 3 bases, with 4 bases between. The CDR3 runs to 11 residues. The germline V gene has CDR1 DFQATT and CDR2 SNEGSKA (reference sequence).

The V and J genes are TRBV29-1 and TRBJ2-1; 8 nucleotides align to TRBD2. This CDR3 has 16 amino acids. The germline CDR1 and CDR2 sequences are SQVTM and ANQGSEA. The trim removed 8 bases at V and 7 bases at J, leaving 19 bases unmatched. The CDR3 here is CSQIFRREASGNEQFF. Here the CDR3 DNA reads TGCAGCCAAATTTTCCGGCGGGAGGCGAGTGGGAATGAGCAGTTCTTC.

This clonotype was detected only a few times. The CDR3 is CASSPQKTGIHEQYF. CDR3 DNA: TGTGCCAGCTCTCCCCAGAAGACAGGGATCCACGAGCAGTACTTC. The chain is built from TRBV18 and TRBJ2-7, with 7 bases matching TRBD1. From germline, CDR1 is KGHSH and CDR2 LQKENI. V gave up 6 bases and J gave up 5 bases; unmatched junction bases: 13. CDR3 size: 15 residues. Variable domain in full (rest from reference TRBV18 and TRBJ2-7): NAGVMQNPRHLVRRRGQEARLRCSPMKGHSHVYWYRQLPEEGLKFMVYLQKENIIDESGMPKERFSAEFPKEGPSILRIQQVVRGDSAAYFCASSPQKTGIHEQYFGPGTRLTVT.

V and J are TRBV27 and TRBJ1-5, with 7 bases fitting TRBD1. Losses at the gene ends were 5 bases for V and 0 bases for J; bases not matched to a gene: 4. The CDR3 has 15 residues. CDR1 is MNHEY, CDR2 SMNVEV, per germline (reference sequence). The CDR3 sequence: CASSGDSNSNQPQHF. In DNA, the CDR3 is TGTGCCAGCAGTGGGGACAGCAATAGCAATCAGCCCCAGCATTTT.

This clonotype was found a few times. CDR3 bases: TGCGCCAGCAGCCCCACGGGGTACGGAAACACCGGGGAGCTGTTTTTT. Translation: CASSPTGYGNTGELFF. The chain has TRBV4-3 and TRBJ2-2; D may be TRBD2 (5 bases). The CDR3 contains 16 residues. Germline CDR1 LGHNA, CDR2 YSLEER. The ends were cut back, 4 bases at V and 2 bases at J, with 14 bases in the middle.

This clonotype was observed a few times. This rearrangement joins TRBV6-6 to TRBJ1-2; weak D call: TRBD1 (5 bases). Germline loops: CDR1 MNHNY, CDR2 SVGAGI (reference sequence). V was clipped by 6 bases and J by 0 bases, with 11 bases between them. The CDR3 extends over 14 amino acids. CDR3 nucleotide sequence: TGTGCCAGCAGGGGAGGGGACTCTAACTATGGCTACACCTTC. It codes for CASRGGDSNYGYTF.

The DNA for the CDR3 is TGCGCCAGCAGCCCAAGTCTCTACAATGAGCAGTTCTTC. It translates to CASSPSLYNEQFF. The chain employs TRBV4-1 and TRBJ2-1, with D unresolved. CDR1 and CDR2 (germline): MGHRA, YSYEKL. The CDR3 contains 13 residues. The V and J ends lost 4 bases and 3 bases respectively, with 7 bases between them.

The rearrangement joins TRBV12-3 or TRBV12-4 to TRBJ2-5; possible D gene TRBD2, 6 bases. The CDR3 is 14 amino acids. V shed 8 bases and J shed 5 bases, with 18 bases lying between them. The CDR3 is CASAVGGASETQYF. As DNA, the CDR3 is TGTGCCAGCGCCGTGGGCGGGGCATCCGAGACCCAGTACTTC.

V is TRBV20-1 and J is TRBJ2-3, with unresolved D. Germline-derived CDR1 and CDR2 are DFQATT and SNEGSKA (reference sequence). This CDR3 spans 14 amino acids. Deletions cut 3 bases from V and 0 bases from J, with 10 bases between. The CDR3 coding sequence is TGCAGTGCTAGCGGCGGAGCTAGCACAGATACGCAGTATTTT. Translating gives CSASGGASTDTQYF.

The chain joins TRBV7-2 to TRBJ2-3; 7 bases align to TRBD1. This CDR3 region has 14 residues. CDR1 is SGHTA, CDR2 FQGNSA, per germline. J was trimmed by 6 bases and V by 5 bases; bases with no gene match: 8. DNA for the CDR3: TGTGCCAGCAGCCACGGACAGGTCGGGGATACGCAGTATTTT. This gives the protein CASSHGQVGDTQYF.